The 6 T cell receptor beta chains in this list originate from one sample, sequenced in a study of blood T cells in healthy people across ages. A sample-barcoded 5' primer and a J-beta primer mix were used in a second PCR of about 7 to 12 cycles. MiXCR, applied by TCRdb to the 5' RACE reads, yields one record per CDR3 protein. In the table there are some 790,000 distinct CDR3 sequences, under 35% of which are singletons. The specimen was blood. These receptors originate from a woman older than 75 in good health.

This clonotype occurred many times. A much larger clone differs by one base, so this may be a read error. This sequence joins TRBV6-2 or TRBV6-3 and TRBJ2-1, with D tentatively TRBD1 (6 bases). The V end lost 0 bases, the J end lost 8 bases, and 17 bases lay between the germline ends. CDR1 and CDR2 from the germline V gene are MNHEY and SVGEGT. The CDR3 contains 16 residues. CDR3 in amino acids: CASSYSTGKRGYEQFF. As DNA, the CDR3 is TGTGCCAGCAGTTACTCGACCGGGAAGAGGGGGTATGAGCAGTTCTTC.

This clonotype was recorded at least ten times. The V and J genes are TRBV7-9 and TRBJ2-5, with 9 positions matching TRBD1. Germline CDR1 is SEHNR and CDR2 is FQNEAQ (reference sequence). Trimming took 4 bases from V and 6 from J; bases not matched to a gene: 12. CDR3 length: 16 amino acids. CDR3 nucleotides: TGTGCCAGCAGCTCAACAGGGGGCGTCACCCTCCAGACCCAGTACTTC. Amino acids: CASSSTGGVTLQTQYF.

This clonotype ranks as medium-sized. This rearrangement joins TRBV6-5 to TRBJ2-6; TRBD1 aligns across 8 bases. Unmatched junction bases numbered 6, after V lost 8 bases and J lost 0 bases. CDR1 and CDR2 (germline): MNHEY, SVGAGI. The CDR3 is 16 residues long. Written as DNA, the CDR3 is TGTGCCAGCGGACAGGGCGTTATCTCTGGGGCCAACGTCCTGACTTTC. It encodes CASGQGVISGANVLTF.

The gene calls are TRBV11-3 and TRBJ1-2; D is unclear. The CDR3 sequence is 15 residues long. V was clipped by 3 bases and J by 7 bases, with 18 bases between them. Germline V gene data show CDR1 as SGHNT and CDR2 as YENEEA. CDR3 in DNA: TGTGCCAGCAGCTTCGGAGAGGTATCCTTCTCTGGCTACACCTTC. Protein sequence: CASSFGEVSFSGYTF.

This chain joins TRBV19 and TRBJ1-5, with D possibly being TRBD1 (5 bases). The CDR3 consists of 18 residues. V lost 5 bases, J lost 7 bases, and 27 bases lay in between. The germline gives CDR1 LNHDA, CDR2 SQIVND (reference sequence). CDR3 sequence reads: CASSAPPGVSPGGQPQHF. In DNA, the CDR3 is TGTGCCAGTAGTGCCCCCCCCGGGGTCTCCCCCGGGGGACAGCCCCAGCATTTT.

Turning to this clonotype: This could be a read error, since a much larger clone is one nucleotide away. This sequence joins TRBV6-5 and TRBJ2-1, with D hard to call. TRBJ2-7 matches the DNA end more closely, so the J call is doubtful. This CDR3 region has 18 residues. Germline V gene sequence: CDR1 MNHEY, CDR2 SVGAGI. CDR3 nucleotide sequence: TGTGCCAGCACCTACTCCATCGGCGGCGGAAGCTCCTACAATGAGCAGTACTTC. Translation: CASTYSIGGGSSYNEQYF.